This T cell receptor (beta chain) was found in a study of response to subunit inactivated influenza vaccine. TCRdb re-analysed the RT-PCR reads in MiXCR, keeping a single row per CDR3 protein. The sample carries 650,000 or so distinct CDR3 sequences, 14% recorded once. This clonotype was counted a few times. No antigen is known for it. Study results and limitations: Few new T cells, the authors suggested, are recruited by each seasonal influenza vaccination.

In germline, CDR1 is SGHTA, CDR2 FQGTGA. J was trimmed by 5 bases and V by 0 bases; bases with no gene match: 5. This CDR3 has 16 amino acids. The receptor was isolated from a man aged 45-60 years who received an inactivated influenza vaccine. The chain has TRBV7-3 and TRBJ2-2, with 8 bases that match TRBD2. Sample: PBMCs from blood, taken roughly 15 days before vaccination. CDR3 amino acids: CASSLTAGVRTGELFF. CDR3 nucleotide sequence: TGTGCCAGCAGCTTAACAGCGGGAGTGAGAACCGGGGAGCTGTTTTTT.